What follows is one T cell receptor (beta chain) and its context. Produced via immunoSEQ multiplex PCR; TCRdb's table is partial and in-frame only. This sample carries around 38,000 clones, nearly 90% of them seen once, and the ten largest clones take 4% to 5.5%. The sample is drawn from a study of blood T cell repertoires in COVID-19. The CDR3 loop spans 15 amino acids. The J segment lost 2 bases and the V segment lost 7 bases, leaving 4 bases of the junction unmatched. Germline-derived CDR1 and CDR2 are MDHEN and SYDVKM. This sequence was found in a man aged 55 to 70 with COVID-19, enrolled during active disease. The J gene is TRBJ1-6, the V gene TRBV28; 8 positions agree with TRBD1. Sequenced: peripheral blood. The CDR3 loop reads CASIQGDPYNSPLHF. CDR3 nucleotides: TGTGCCAGCATACAGGGGGACCCCTATAATTCACCCCTCCACTTT.